This T cell receptor (beta chain) was observed in a study of cytomegalovirus exposure and HLA in healthy donors. About the research overall: About 82 million unique TCRs from HLA-typed donors were held in an early release of data.

Regarding the study as a whole: Excluded: some indistinguishable V segments such as TRBV6-2 and TRBV6-3. Cytomegalovirus status, reportedly, was diagnosed with high specificity and sensitivity by the classifier. The study labeled 164 TCR beta chains cytomegalovirus-associated.

Amplification used 60 Vbeta primers and 13 Jbeta primers. The data were produced by immunoSEQ multiplex PCR, yet TCRdb's version contains in-frame clones alone and is incomplete. The data contain about 120,000 clones, roughly 60% of them singletons. The germline gives CDR1 MGHRA, CDR2 YSYEKL. After removal of 4 bases from V and 3 bases from J, the junction contained 18 bases not matched to a gene. The CDR3 has 21 residues. This clone was observed a single time. Its antigen is not identified. This clonotype originated in a man aged 35 to 55 in good health and CMV-seropositive. V and J are TRBV4-1 and TRBJ2-3; TRBD2 matches 14 bases. The sequencing input was PBMCs. As DNA, the CDR3 is TGCGCCAGCAGCCTCATCCGGGGGACTAGCGGGAGCGTCATCAGGACAGATACGCAGTATTTT. This encodes CASSLIRGTSGSVIRTDTQYF.